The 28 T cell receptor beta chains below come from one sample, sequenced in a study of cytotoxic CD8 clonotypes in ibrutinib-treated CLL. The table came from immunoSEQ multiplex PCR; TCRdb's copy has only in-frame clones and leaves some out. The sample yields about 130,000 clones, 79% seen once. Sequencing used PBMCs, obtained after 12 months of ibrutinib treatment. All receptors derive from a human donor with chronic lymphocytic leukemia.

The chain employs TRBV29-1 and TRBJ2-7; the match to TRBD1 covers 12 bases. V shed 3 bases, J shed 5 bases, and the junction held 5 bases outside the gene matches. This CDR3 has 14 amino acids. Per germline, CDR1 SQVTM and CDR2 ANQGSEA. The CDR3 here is CSVDTGTGGDEQYF. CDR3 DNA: TGCAGCGTTGACACCGGGACAGGGGGCGACGAGCAGTACTTC.

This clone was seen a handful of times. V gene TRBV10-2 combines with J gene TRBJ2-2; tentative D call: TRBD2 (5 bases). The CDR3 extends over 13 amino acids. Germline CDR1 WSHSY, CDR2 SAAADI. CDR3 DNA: TGCGCACTGGTGGACTCAAACACCGGGGAGCTGTTTTTT. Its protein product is CALVDSNTGELFF.

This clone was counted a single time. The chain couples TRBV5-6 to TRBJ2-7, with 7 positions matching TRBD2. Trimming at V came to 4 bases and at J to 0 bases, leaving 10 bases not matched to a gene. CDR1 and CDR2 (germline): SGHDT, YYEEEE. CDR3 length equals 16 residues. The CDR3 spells CASSRALAASSYEQYF. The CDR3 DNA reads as TGTGCCAGCAGCCGGGCGCTAGCGGCGAGCTCCTACGAGCAGTACTTC.

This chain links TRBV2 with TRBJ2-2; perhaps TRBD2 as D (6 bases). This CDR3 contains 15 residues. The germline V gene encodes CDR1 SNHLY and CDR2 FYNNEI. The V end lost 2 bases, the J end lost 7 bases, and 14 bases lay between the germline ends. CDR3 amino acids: CASSENGRGDGELFF. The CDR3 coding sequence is TGTGCCAGCAGTGAAAACGGGAGAGGGGACGGGGAGCTGTTTTTT.

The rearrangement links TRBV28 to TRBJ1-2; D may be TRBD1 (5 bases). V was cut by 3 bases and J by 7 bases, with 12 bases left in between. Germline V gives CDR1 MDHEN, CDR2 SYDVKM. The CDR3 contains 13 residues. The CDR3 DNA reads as TGTGCCAGCAGTTTTCAAGGGGTGGGTGGCTACACCTTC. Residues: CASSFQGVGGYTF.

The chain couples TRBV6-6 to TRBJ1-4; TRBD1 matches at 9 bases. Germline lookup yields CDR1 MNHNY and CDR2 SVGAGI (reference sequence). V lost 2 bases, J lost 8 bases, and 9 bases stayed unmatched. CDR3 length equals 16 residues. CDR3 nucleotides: TGTGCCAGCAGTTACGCGACAGGGGGTTTGAGGGAAAAACTGTTTTTT. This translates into CASSYATGGLREKLFF.

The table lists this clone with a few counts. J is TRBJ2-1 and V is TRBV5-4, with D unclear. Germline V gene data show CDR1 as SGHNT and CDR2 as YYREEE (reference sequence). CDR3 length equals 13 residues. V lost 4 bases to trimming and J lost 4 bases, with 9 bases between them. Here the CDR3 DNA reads TGTGCCAGCAGCAGCCAGACGTACAATGAGCAGTTCTTC. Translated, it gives CASSSQTYNEQFF.

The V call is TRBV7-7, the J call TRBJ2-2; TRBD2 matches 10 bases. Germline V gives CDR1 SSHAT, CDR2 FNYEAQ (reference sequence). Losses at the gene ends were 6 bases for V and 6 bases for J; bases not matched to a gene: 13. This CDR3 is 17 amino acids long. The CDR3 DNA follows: TGTGCCAGCAGAAAGGGGGCTAGCGGGAGTTCGGCCGGGGAGCTGTTTTTT. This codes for CASRKGASGSSAGELFF.

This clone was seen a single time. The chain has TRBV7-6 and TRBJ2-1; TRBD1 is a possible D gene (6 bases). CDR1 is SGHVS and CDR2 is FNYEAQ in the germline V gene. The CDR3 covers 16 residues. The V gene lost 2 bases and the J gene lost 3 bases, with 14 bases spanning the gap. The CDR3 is CASSLSRGTNYNEQFF. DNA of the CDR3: TGTGCCAGCAGCTTATCGAGAGGGACAAACTACAATGAGCAGTTCTTC.

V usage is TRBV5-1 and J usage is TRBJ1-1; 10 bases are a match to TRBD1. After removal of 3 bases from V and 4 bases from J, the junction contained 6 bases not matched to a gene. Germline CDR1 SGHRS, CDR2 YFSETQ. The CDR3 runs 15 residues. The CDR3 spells CASSWNRDRGTEAFF. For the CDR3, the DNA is TGCGCCAGCAGCTGGAACCGGGACAGGGGCACTGAAGCTTTCTTT.

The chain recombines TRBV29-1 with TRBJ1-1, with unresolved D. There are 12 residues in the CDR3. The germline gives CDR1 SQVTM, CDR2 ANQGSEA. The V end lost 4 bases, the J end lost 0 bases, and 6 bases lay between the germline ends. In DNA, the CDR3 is TGCAGCGTTGCCGAATTGAACACTGAAGCTTTCTTT. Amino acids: CSVAELNTEAFF.

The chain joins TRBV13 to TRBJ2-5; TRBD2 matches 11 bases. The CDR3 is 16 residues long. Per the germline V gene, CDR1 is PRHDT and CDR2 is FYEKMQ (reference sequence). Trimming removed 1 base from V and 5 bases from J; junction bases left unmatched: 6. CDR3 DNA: TGTGCCAGCAGCTTAGCCACTAGCGGGAGTCGGGAGACCCAGTACTTC. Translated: CASSLATSGSRETQYF.

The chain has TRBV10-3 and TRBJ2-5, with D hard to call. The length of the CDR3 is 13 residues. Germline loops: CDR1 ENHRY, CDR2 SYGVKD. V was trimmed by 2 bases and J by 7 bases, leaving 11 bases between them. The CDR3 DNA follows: TGTGCCATCAGTGAGGCCATGGAAGGGACCCAGTACTTC. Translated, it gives CAISEAMEGTQYF.

The DNA for the CDR3 is TGTGCCAGCAGCTTAGGCAGGGTTAGCACCGGGGAGCTGTTTTTT. The encoded protein is CASSLGRVSTGELFF. V is TRBV11-2 and J is TRBJ2-2; maybe TRBD1 (5 bases). The CDR3 sequence is 15 residues long. Trimming took off 1 base at V and 4 bases at J, with 10 bases between the two ends. Germline V gene data show CDR1 as SGHAT and CDR2 as FQNNGV.

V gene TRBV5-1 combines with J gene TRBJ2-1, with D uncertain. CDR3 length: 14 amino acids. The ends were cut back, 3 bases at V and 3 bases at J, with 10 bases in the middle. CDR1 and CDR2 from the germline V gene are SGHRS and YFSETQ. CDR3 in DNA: TGCGCCAGCAGCTCCCCCGTGAGCTACAATGAGCAGTTCTTC. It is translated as CASSSPVSYNEQFF.

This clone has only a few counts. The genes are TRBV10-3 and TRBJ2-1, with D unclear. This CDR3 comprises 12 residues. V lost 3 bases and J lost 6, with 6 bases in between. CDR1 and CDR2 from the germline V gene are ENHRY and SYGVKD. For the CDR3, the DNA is TGTGCCATCAGTGAATTCAGCAATGAGCAGTTCTTC. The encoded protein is CAISEFSNEQFF.

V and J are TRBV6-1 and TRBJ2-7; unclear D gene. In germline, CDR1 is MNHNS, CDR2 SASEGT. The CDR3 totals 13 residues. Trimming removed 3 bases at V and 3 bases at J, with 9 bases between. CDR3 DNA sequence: TGTGCCAGCAGTGATGCAGGAATCTACGAGCAGTACTTC. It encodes CASSDAGIYEQYF.

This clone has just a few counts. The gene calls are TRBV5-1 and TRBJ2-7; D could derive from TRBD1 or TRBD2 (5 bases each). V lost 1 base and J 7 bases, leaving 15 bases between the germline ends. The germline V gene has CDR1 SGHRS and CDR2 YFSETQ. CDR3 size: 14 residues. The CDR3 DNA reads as TGCGCCAGCAGCTTGTCTCAGGGAGCAGGTGAGCAGTACTTC. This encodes CASSLSQGAGEQYF.

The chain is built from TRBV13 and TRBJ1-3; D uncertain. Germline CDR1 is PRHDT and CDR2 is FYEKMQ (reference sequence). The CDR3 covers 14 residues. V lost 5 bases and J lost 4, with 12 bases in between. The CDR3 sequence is CASSRRAVGNTIYF. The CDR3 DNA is TGTGCCAGCAGCCGGCGGGCAGTCGGAAACACCATATATTTT.

DNA of the CDR3: TGTGCCAGCAGCCCCACAGGGGTGAGGACTGAAGCTTTCTTT. Translating it yields CASSPTGVRTEAFF. The chain joins TRBV11-2 to TRBJ1-1; 7 bases fit TRBD1. V lost 5 bases to trimming and J lost 5 bases; unmatched junction nucleotides: 8. The CDR3 consists of 14 residues. From germline, CDR1 is SGHAT and CDR2 FQNNGV.

CDR3 protein: CASTDATSGTGELFF. In DNA form, the CDR3 reads TGTGCCAGCACGGACGCGACTAGCGGGACCGGGGAGCTGTTTTTT. This chain connects TRBV7-7 to TRBJ2-2; the match to TRBD2 covers 10 bases. CDR3 length equals 15 residues. With 7 bases clipped from V and 5 bases from J, the junction kept 7 bases outside the gene matches. Germline V gives CDR1 SSHAT, CDR2 FNYEAQ (reference sequence).

In DNA, the CDR3 is TGCGCCAGCAGCCAACGACGGGGCGGAGGAAGCACAGATACGCAGTATTTT. Translated: CASSQRRGGGSTDTQYF. V gene TRBV4-3 combines with J gene TRBJ2-3; D is possibly TRBD1 or TRBD2 (5 bases each). The CDR3 has 17 residues. CDR1 LGHNA and CDR2 YSLEER come from the germline V gene. Trimming shortened V by 2 bases and J by 0 bases, and 15 bases separated the two germline ends.

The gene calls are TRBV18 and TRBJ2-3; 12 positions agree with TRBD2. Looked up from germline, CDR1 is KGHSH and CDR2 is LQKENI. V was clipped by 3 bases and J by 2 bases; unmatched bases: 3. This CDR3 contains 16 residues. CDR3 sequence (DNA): TGTGCCAGCTCACCGACTAGCGGGAGCTCCACAGATACGCAGTATTTT. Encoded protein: CASSPTSGSSTDTQYF. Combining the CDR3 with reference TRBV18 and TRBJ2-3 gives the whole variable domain NAGVMQNPRHLVRRRGQEARLRCSPMKGHSHVYWYRQLPEEGLKFMVYLQKENIIDESGMPKERFSAEFPKEGPSILRIQQVVRGDSAAYFCASSPTSGSSTDTQYFGPGTRLTVL.

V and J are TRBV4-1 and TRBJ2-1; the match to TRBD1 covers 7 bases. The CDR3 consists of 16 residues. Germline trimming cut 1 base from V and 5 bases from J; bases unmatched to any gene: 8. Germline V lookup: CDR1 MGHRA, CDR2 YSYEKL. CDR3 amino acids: CASSQAAGGRDNEQFF. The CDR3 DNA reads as TGCGCCAGCAGCCAAGCGGCAGGGGGTCGGGACAATGAGCAGTTCTTC.

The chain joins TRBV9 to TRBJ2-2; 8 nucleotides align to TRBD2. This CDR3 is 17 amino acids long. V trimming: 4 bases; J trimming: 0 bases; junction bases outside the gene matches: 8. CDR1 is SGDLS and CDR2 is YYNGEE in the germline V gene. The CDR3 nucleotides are TGTGCCAGCAGCCCGGGGGGTAGCGGGGCGAACACCGGGGAGCTGTTTTTT. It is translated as CASSPGGSGANTGELFF.

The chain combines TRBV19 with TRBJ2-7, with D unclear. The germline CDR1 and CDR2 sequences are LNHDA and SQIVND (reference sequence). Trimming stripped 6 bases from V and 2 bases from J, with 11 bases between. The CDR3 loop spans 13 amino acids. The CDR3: CASSLRRAYEQYF. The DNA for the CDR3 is TGTGCCAGTAGCCTAAGACGGGCCTACGAGCAGTACTTC.

The CDR3 is CASSPLGAGRSGANVLTF. The CDR3 bases are TGTGCCAGCAGTCCCCTCGGTGCAGGGAGGTCTGGGGCCAACGTCCTGACTTTC. The rearrangement links TRBV27 to TRBJ2-6; weak D call: TRBD2 (6 bases). The CDR3 has 18 residues. Per germline, CDR1 MNHEY and CDR2 SMNVEV (reference sequence). V was shortened by 5 bases and J by 1 base, with 18 bases between the two germline ends.

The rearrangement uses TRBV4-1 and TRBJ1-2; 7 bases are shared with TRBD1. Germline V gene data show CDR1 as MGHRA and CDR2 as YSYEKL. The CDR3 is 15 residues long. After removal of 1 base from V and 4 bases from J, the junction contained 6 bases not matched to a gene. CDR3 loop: CASSQGVRDSYGYTF. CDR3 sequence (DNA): TGCGCCAGCAGCCAAGGGGTCCGGGACAGCTATGGCTACACCTTC.